This TCR beta chain was retrieved from a study of T cells in Graves' hyperthyroidism and ophthalmopathy. About the study: Once the initial diagnosis was made, peripheral blood was obtained before any treatment.

TCR beta CDR3 region amplification was performed from RNA transcripts. HTBI primers drove first-round RT-PCR of the TCR CDR3. TCRdb re-called the multiplex PCR reads with MiXCR, one entry per CDR3 protein. The data contain hundreds of thousands of distinct CDR3 sequences, over 15% of them singletons. The CDR3 sequence is 13 residues long. The germline gives CDR1 SGHAT, CDR2 FQNNGV. V lost 3 bases to trimming and J lost 3 bases, with 9 bases between them. Study-wide points: Patients with ophthalmopathy were separated from those with stable hyperthyroidism by a 13 V-J model. Within blood appeared most thyroid clonotypes that had expanded above 0.001.

In this sample, this clonotype turned up many times. Its antigen is not identified. The TCR comes from a woman aged 55-70 years with Graves' ophthalmopathy. The chain links TRBV11-2 to TRBJ2-7; D is undetermined. Sequenced material: blood. CDR3 DNA sequence: TGTGCCAGCAGCTTGGTACAGAGCTACGAGCAGTACTTC. Translation: CASSLVQSYEQYF.